Below, 16 T cell receptor beta chains from the same sample are listed, as sequenced in a study of shared clonotypes between healthy human individuals. Naive CD8 cells lacked CD45RO and underwent positive selection for CCR7, leaving out terminally differentiated effector memory CD45RA+ cells. This table comes from immunoSEQ multiplex PCR, and its TCRdb copy is limited to in-frame clones, with some not included. The sample includes roughly 1,800,000 clones, about 95% seen only once; the top ten take more than 0.9%. Sequencing was done on a sample of naive CD8+ T cells sorted from blood. These receptors came from a man aged 18-30 years in good health.

This clone appeared a single time. The rearrangement joins TRBV7-2 to TRBJ2-7; 7 nucleotides align to TRBD2. Germline V CDR1 and CDR2: SGHTA, FQGNSA. The CDR3 sequence is 14 residues long. J gave up 3 bases and V 2 bases, and 4 bases lay outside the gene matches. CDR3 sequence reads: CASSLLGRDYEQYF. The CDR3 nucleotides are TGTGCCAGCAGCTTACTAGGGAGGGACTACGAGCAGTACTTC.

V usage is TRBV6-1 and J usage is TRBJ1-6; a weak D match, TRBD1 (6 bases). The CDR3 is 15 amino acids. Germline V gene data show CDR1 as MNHNS and CDR2 as SASEGT. V shed 3 bases and J shed 4 bases, with 10 bases lying between them. CDR3 protein: CASSDLGQYNSPLHF. In DNA form, the CDR3 reads TGTGCCAGCAGTGATTTGGGACAATATAATTCACCCCTCCACTTT.

CDR3 bases: TGTGCCAGCACCCCAGCCGGGACAGGGAGGCCGGAGACCCAGTACTTC. Amino acids: CASTPAGTGRPETQYF. The rearrangement uses TRBV11-2 and TRBJ2-5; TRBD1 agrees at 9 bases. The junction had 14 bases not matched to a gene; V was cut back by 7 bases and J by 5 bases. The CDR3 totals 16 residues. CDR1 is SGHAT and CDR2 is FQNNGV in the germline V gene.

V gene TRBV19 combines with J gene TRBJ1-2, with D unclear. V was clipped by 5 bases and J by 0 bases, with 19 bases between them. The CDR3 sequence is 17 residues long. Per germline, CDR1 LNHDA and CDR2 SQIVND (reference sequence). The CDR3 loop reads CASSSLPPLSANYGYTF. The CDR3 nucleotides read TGTGCCAGTAGTTCTCTGCCACCTCTGTCGGCTAACTATGGCTACACCTTC.

The chain uses TRBV29-1 and TRBJ2-3, with D unclear. V lost 6 bases to trimming and J lost 8 bases, with 18 bases between them. The CDR3 has 13 residues. The V gene's germline CDR1 is SQVTM and CDR2 ANQGSEA. CDR3 amino acids: CSVPGQTTATQYF. In DNA form, the CDR3 reads TGCAGCGTACCGGGCCAAACAACGGCTACGCAGTATTTT.

This chain uses TRBV4-1 with TRBJ2-5, with D perhaps TRBD2 (7 bases). The CDR3 covers 17 residues. Germline CDR1 MGHRA, CDR2 YSYEKL. V was trimmed by 3 bases and J by 8 bases, leaving 25 bases between them. CDR3 loop: CASSQGLTGGSGGTQYF. Written as DNA, the CDR3 is TGCGCCAGCAGCCAGGGTTTGACGGGGGGCTCTGGGGGTACCCAGTACTTC.

Concerning this clone: Within the sample, other DNA sequences also encode this same CDR3. V usage is TRBV27 and J usage is TRBJ2-1; TRBD1 aligns across 10 bases. The J segment lost 4 bases and the V segment lost 3 bases, leaving 0 bases of the junction unmatched. This CDR3 region has 14 residues. The V gene's germline CDR1 is MNHEY and CDR2 SMNVEV (reference sequence). CDR3 sequence reads: CASSLDRGYNEQFF. The CDR3 region has the DNA TGTGCCAGCAGTTTGGACAGGGGGTACAATGAGCAGTTCTTC.

The chain uses TRBV10-1 and TRBJ2-3, with TRBD2 matching over 9 bases. Germline loops: CDR1 WNHNN, CDR2 SYGVQD (reference sequence). Germline trimming cut 6 bases from V and 3 bases from J; bases unmatched to any gene: 4. The length of the CDR3 is 14 residues. The CDR3: CASSVAGATDTQYF. CDR3 DNA sequence: TGCGCCAGCAGCGTAGCGGGAGCTACAGATACGCAGTATTTT.

This chain connects TRBV4-3 to TRBJ2-3; maybe TRBD2 (6 bases). From germline, CDR1 is LGHNA and CDR2 YSLEER. This CDR3 region has 17 residues. V lost 0 bases and J lost 1, with 14 bases in between. In DNA, the CDR3 is TGCGCCAGCAGCCAAGAAACACTAGCTAGGGGCACAGATACGCAGTATTTT. Protein product: CASSQETLARGTDTQYF.

V usage is TRBV28 and J usage is TRBJ1-4, with 9 positions matching TRBD1. The germline V gene encodes CDR1 MDHEN and CDR2 SYDVKM. The CDR3 covers 17 residues. The trim removed 5 bases at V and 5 bases at J, leaving 12 bases unmatched. The CDR3 DNA follows: TGTGCCAGCAGTCCCCGCCCGGACAGGGGTCAGAATGAAAAACTGTTTTTT. Amino acid sequence: CASSPRPDRGQNEKLFF.

The V call is TRBV6-1, the J call TRBJ2-7; 9 nucleotides line up with TRBD1. The CDR3 is made up of 14 amino acids. Germline assignment: CDR1 MNHNS and CDR2 SASEGT. V lost 7 bases, J lost 4 bases, and 8 bases stayed unmatched. The CDR3 region has the DNA TGTGCCAGCAAGACGGGACAGGGAGTTTACGAGCAGTACTTC. It is translated as CASKTGQGVYEQYF.

The rearrangement uses TRBV13 and TRBJ2-5, with TRBD2 as a possible D gene (6 bases). Germline V gives CDR1 PRHDT, CDR2 FYEKMQ (reference sequence). V was clipped by 1 base and J by 5 bases, with 11 bases between them. The CDR3 spans 14 residues. The CDR3 reads CASSLERELETQYF. The CDR3 nucleotides are TGTGCCAGCAGCTTAGAACGGGAGCTGGAGACCCAGTACTTC.

V gene TRBV4-3 combines with J gene TRBJ2-6; D is perhaps TRBD1 (5 bases). CDR3 length: 17 amino acids. V dropped 0 bases and J dropped 0 bases, with 9 bases sitting between them. The germline V gene encodes CDR1 LGHNA and CDR2 YSLEER. The CDR3 here is CASSQDSTGSGANVLTF. CDR3 bases: TGCGCCAGCAGCCAAGATTCTACAGGCTCTGGGGCCAACGTCCTGACTTTC.

The chain is built from TRBV5-6 and TRBJ1-1; D remains unclear. Germline values: CDR1 SGHDT, CDR2 YYEEEE. V lost 4 bases and J lost 0, with 13 bases in between. The length of the CDR3 is 15 residues. The CDR3 nucleotides are TGTGCCAGCAGCCTGCGAGTAGACATGAACACTGAAGCTTTCTTT. Translation: CASSLRVDMNTEAFF. Looking up the rest from reference TRBV5-6 and TRBJ1-1 gives the full variable domain: DAGVTQSPTHLIKTRGQQVTLRCSPKSGHDTVSWYQQALGQGPQFIFQYYEEEERQRGNFPDRFSGHQFPNYSSELNVNALLLGDSALYLCASSLRVDMNTEAFFGQGTRLTVV.

J is TRBJ1-1 and V is TRBV5-6; the D is unclear. Germline assignment: CDR1 SGHDT and CDR2 YYEEEE. V was pared by 2 bases and J by 2 bases, with 13 bases between. CDR3 size: 15 residues. DNA for the CDR3: TGTGCCAGCAGCTTTACCCCCCCGGGAAACACTGAAGCTTTCTTT. It specifies CASSFTPPGNTEAFF.

V usage is TRBV6-5 and J usage is TRBJ2-5; TRBD1 is a possible D gene (6 bases). The CDR3 covers 13 residues. Between the trimmed V and J ends, which lost 11 bases and 5 bases, there was a span of 18 bases. Germline V gives CDR1 MNHEY, CDR2 SVGAGI. This CDR3 reads CAALGGEGETQYF. CDR3 DNA: TGTGCCGCTCTTGGGGGCGAGGGGGAGACCCAGTACTTC.